This TCR beta chain appears in the sequencing data of a study of OX40 agonist ivuxolimab in advanced cancers. Study context: Two cutaneous melanoma patients and one hepatocellular carcinoma patient, three in all, had partial responses.

Data came from immunoSEQ multiplex PCR; TCRdb stores just in-frame clones and leaves some out. The sample shows some 80,000 clones, around 94% of them seen only once. The germline V gene encodes CDR1 LGHNA and CDR2 YNFKEQ. The CDR3 is 17 residues long. V lost 1 base and J lost 1; bases outside the gene matches: 4. Sequencing was performed on CD4+ or CD8+ T cells sorted from blood, taken in a trial of the OX40 agonist ivuxolimab. V usage is TRBV4-2 and J usage is TRBJ2-7, with TRBD2 matching over 13 bases. This clonotype originated in an adult with an advanced solid tumor such as melanoma, head and neck, liver or kidney cancer. The CDR3 loop is CASSQARGLAGSYEQYF. The CDR3 nucleotides are TGTGCCAGCAGCCAAGCCCGGGGACTAGCGGGATCCTACGAGCAGTACTTC.